What follows are 18 T cell receptor beta chains derived from one specimen sequenced in a study of shared clonotypes between healthy human individuals. Measured with immunoSEQ multiplex PCR; TCRdb has only the in-frame clones, and not every one. The table has roughly 760,000 clones, less than 85% seen once. The source material was memory CD4+ T cells sorted from blood. Subset specified: CD45RA-negative fraction. The receptors were sampled from a woman aged 30 to 39 in good health.

This clone was seen a handful of times. The CDR3 DNA reads as TGTGCCAGCAGCGCAATGCGGGTATCGGAAAAACTGTTTTTT. It is translated as CASSAMRVSEKLFF. The chain employs TRBV11-2 and TRBJ1-4; D is unresolved. Germline V CDR1 and CDR2: SGHAT, FQNNGV. V was trimmed by 5 bases and J by 8 bases, leaving 15 bases between them. The CDR3 runs 14 residues.

The gene calls are TRBV6-5 and TRBJ1-4; 7 bases are shared with TRBD1. Germline V gene sequence: CDR1 MNHEY, CDR2 SVGAGI. Trimming cost V 0 bases and J 6 bases; bases outside gene matches: 4. The length of the CDR3 is 15 residues. For the CDR3, the DNA is TGTGCCAGCAGTTACTCGTCAGGGGGATATGAAAAACTGTTTTTT. Its protein product is CASSYSSGGYEKLFF.

This clone was picked up one time. V gene TRBV7-9 combines with J gene TRBJ1-1, with a weak D call TRBD1 (5 bases). V dropped 8 bases and J dropped 5 bases, with 18 bases sitting between them. The CDR3 loop spans 14 amino acids. Germline V lookup: CDR1 SEHNR, CDR2 FQNEAQ (reference sequence). The CDR3 nucleotides read TGTGCCAGCGACCCTGGGGCAGGGTGGACTGAAGCTTTCTTT. Protein sequence: CASDPGAGWTEAFF.

This clone was counted a single time. This chain links TRBV7-9 with TRBJ1-6; D call uncertain. Looked up from germline, CDR1 is SEHNR and CDR2 is FQNEAQ (reference sequence). V gave up 5 bases and J gave up 5 bases, with 10 bases separating them. The CDR3 contains 14 residues. In DNA, the CDR3 is TGTGCCAGCAGCCCGGGTCGGGATAATTCACCCCTCCACTTT. This encodes CASSPGRDNSPLHF.

The chain links TRBV28 to TRBJ1-2, with 7 nucleotides matching TRBD1. CDR1 and CDR2 from the germline V gene are MDHEN and SYDVKM. The CDR3 consists of 15 residues. Germline trimming cut 2 bases from V and 8 bases from J; bases unmatched to any gene: 11. CDR3 DNA: TGTGCCAGCAGTTTACCTTCGGACAGGCGTGGAGGCTACACCTTC. Protein sequence: CASSLPSDRRGGYTF.

This clone was observed once. The CDR3 loop reads CASSYRTNTEAFF. The CDR3 bases are TGTGCCAGCAGTTACAGAACGAACACTGAAGCTTTCTTT. This sequence joins TRBV6-5 and TRBJ1-1; D remains unclear. CDR1 MNHEY and CDR2 SVGAGI come from the germline V gene. The CDR3 extends over 13 amino acids. V was shortened by 2 bases and J by 1 base, with 5 bases between the two germline ends.

The chain employs TRBV28 and TRBJ2-1, with D tentatively TRBD2 (7 bases). The ends were cut back, 6 bases at V and 0 bases at J, with 15 bases in the middle. This CDR3 is built from 16 residues. The germline V gene has CDR1 MDHEN and CDR2 SYDVKM. CDR3 amino acids: CASRGGGGISYNEQFF. In nucleotides, the CDR3 is TGTGCCAGCAGGGGGGGAGGGGGAATCTCCTACAATGAGCAGTTCTTC.

Points on this clone: The same CDR3 can be traced to other DNA sequences in this sample. The chain joins TRBV6-6 to TRBJ1-3; a weak D match, TRBD1 (6 bases). This CDR3 is 15 amino acids long. The V and J ends lost 2 bases and 0 bases respectively, with 8 bases between them. Germline lookup yields CDR1 MNHNY and CDR2 SVGAGI (reference sequence). This CDR3 is CASSYQGSSGNTIYF. Written as DNA, the CDR3 is TGTGCCAGCAGTTACCAGGGGAGCTCTGGAAACACCATATATTTT.

In DNA, the CDR3 is TGTGCCAGCAGTACCAGACAGAATCAGCCCCAGCATTTT. Translated, it gives CASSTRQNQPQHF. The rearrangement joins TRBV28 to TRBJ1-5, with D possibly being TRBD1 (5 bases). The CDR3 spans 13 residues. V was trimmed by 5 bases and J by 4 bases, leaving 9 bases between them. Germline V gene sequence: CDR1 MDHEN, CDR2 SYDVKM. Combining the CDR3 with reference TRBV28 and TRBJ1-5 gives the whole variable domain DVKVTQSSRYLVKRTGEKVFLECVQDMDHENMFWYRQDPGLGLRLIYFSYDVKMKEKGDIPEGYSVSREKKERFSLILESASTNQTSMYLCASSTRQNQPQHFGDGTRLSIL.

The chain uses TRBV29-1 and TRBJ2-5, with unresolved D. The J call is doubtful: the DNA matches TRBJ2-7 better. Germline CDR1 is SQVTM and CDR2 is ANQGSEA. The CDR3 length is 12 residues. The CDR3 is CSVELQTYEQYF. The DNA for the CDR3 is TGCAGCGTTGAATTACAAACCTACGAGCAGTACTTC.

The V gene is TRBV11-2, the J gene TRBJ2-1; no reliable D call. Trimming took 2 bases from V and 8 from J, leaving 10 bases between them. The germline CDR1 and CDR2 sequences are SGHAT and FQNNGV. The CDR3 sequence is 13 residues long. The CDR3 loop reads CASSLPGSDEQFF. As DNA, the CDR3 is TGTGCCAGCAGCTTACCGGGTTCCGATGAGCAGTTCTTC.

This clone was observed a handful of times. The chain joins TRBV5-1 to TRBJ2-7; D remains ambiguous. The CDR3 is 15 residues long. Per germline, CDR1 SGHRS and CDR2 YFSETQ. V lost 3 bases and J 4 bases, leaving 17 bases between the germline ends. The CDR3 is CASSSGNSDGYEQYF. In nucleotides, the CDR3 is TGCGCCAGCAGCTCAGGAAACAGTGATGGATACGAGCAGTACTTC.

The J gene is TRBJ2-6, the V gene TRBV28, with a weak D call TRBD1 (5 bases). The CDR3 has 11 residues. CDR1 MDHEN and CDR2 SYDVKM come from the germline V gene. CDR3 residues: CAIREYNVLTF. In DNA, the CDR3 is TGTGCGATCAGGGAATACAACGTCCTGACTTTC.

Details on this clone: The sample holds other DNA sequences that translate to the same CDR3. J is TRBJ2-1 and V is TRBV5-1; 8 bases line up with TRBD2. Trimming took 4 bases from V and 4 from J; bases not matched to a gene: 7. The CDR3 loop spans 15 amino acids. The germline CDR1 and CDR2 sequences are SGHRS and YFSETQ. The CDR3 reads CASSPGTGGYNEQFF. The CDR3 nucleotides are TGCGCCAGCAGCCCGGGGACGGGAGGGTACAATGAGCAGTTCTTC.

This clone has at least ten counts. The chain joins TRBV7-2 to TRBJ2-3; TRBD2 matches 11 bases. Germline assignment: CDR1 SGHTA and CDR2 FQGNSA. J gave up 5 bases and V 3 bases, and 4 bases lay outside the gene matches. The length of the CDR3 is 15 residues. In DNA form, the CDR3 reads TGTGCCAGCAGCTTTTTAGCGGGAGGGTTAGATACGCAGTATTTT. Translated: CASSFLAGGLDTQYF.

The CDR3 loop reads CASSSAPGQGEETQYF. The CDR3 DNA is TGTGCCAGCAGTTCCGCCCCGGGACAGGGTGAAGAGACCCAGTACTTC. The rearrangement links TRBV28 to TRBJ2-5, with 9 bases fitting TRBD1. In germline, CDR1 is MDHEN, CDR2 SYDVKM. With V trimmed by 4 bases and J by 3 bases, 9 bases remained unmatched. The CDR3 is 16 amino acids.

A few counts support this clone. V and J are TRBV7-2 and TRBJ2-1; D is possibly TRBD2 (6 bases). This CDR3 comprises 15 residues. Germline CDR1 and CDR2: SGHTA and FQGNSA. V was cut by 4 bases and J by 5 bases, with 15 bases left in between. The CDR3 is CASSYSVLANNEQFF. As DNA, the CDR3 is TGTGCCAGCAGCTACAGCGTACTAGCTAACAATGAGCAGTTCTTC. Using reference TRBV7-2 and TRBJ2-1 for the parts outside the CDR3, the full variable domain is GAGVSQSPSNKVTEKGKDVELRCDPISGHTALYWYRQSLGQGLEFLIYFQGNSAPDKSGLPSDRFSAERTGGSVSTLTIQRTQQEDSAVYLCASSYSVLANNEQFFGPGTRLTVL.

V gene TRBV14 combines with J gene TRBJ2-4; no clear D. This CDR3 has 13 amino acids. CDR1 is SGHDN and CDR2 is FVKESK in the germline V gene. Deletions cut 0 bases from V and 6 bases from J, with 6 bases between. The CDR3 reads CASSQEPRNIQYF. The CDR3 DNA reads as TGTGCCAGCAGCCAAGAACCTCGAAACATTCAGTACTTC.